This is a list of T cell receptor beta chains from one sample in a study of early T cells in non-severe SARS-CoV-2 infection. TCRdb recomputed calls from the 5' RACE reads with MiXCR, one row per CDR3 protein. The sample shows tens of thousands of distinct CDR3 sequences, 5% to 6% of them seen only once. The specimen was whole blood, collected at baseline. The receptor source for this set is an adult who was a healthcare worker with PCR-confirmed SARS-CoV-2 infection or an uninfected control (not recorded which). The CDR3 runs from the conserved cysteine through the conserved F or W. D genes are given only for firm matches. For some rows the clone size is stated as once, few or many, or as a class when expanded; others skip it.

D: TRBD2; V: TRBV6-4; J: TRBJ2-2; size: .; CDR3: CASSAAGTDTGELFF; DNA: TGTGCCAGCAGTGCAGCGGGAACCGACACCGGGGAGCTGTTTTTT
D: .; V: TRBV27; J: TRBJ1-5; size: many; CDR3: CASSLLAGVNQPQHF; DNA: TGTGCCAGCAGTTTATTAGCAGGGGTGAATCAGCCCCAGCATTTT
D: .; V: TRBV24-1; J: TRBJ2-3; size: few; CDR3: CATSDQGSTDTQYF; DNA: TGTGCCACCAGCGACCAGGGGTCCACAGATACGCAGTATTTT
D: .; V: TRBV28; J: TRBJ2-7; size: .; CDR3: CASQLRRVPHEQYF; DNA: TGTGCCAGCCAATTACGCAGAGTCCCCCACGAGCAGTACTTC
D: .; V: TRBV4-3; J: TRBJ2-5; size: .; CDR3: CASSQSSAAGETQYF; DNA: TGCGCCAGCAGCCAAAGTTCGGCCGCCGGGGAGACCCAGTACTTC
D: TRBD1; V: TRBV5-6; J: TRBJ2-1; size: .; CDR3: CASSFFTGTGGREQFF; DNA: TGTGCCAGCAGCTTTTTCACCGGGACAGGGGGCAGGGAGCAGTTCTTC
D: .; V: TRBV11-1; J: TRBJ2-1; size: many; CDR3: CASSGTPGNEQFF; DNA: TGTGCCAGCAGCGGGACTCCAGGCAATGAGCAGTTCTTC
D: .; V: TRBV15; J: TRBJ1-4; size: many; CDR3: CATSVGRGANEKLFF; DNA: TGTGCCACCAGCGTCGGCCGGGGTGCTAATGAAAAACTGTTTTTT
D: .; V: TRBV19; J: TRBJ2-7; size: many; CDR3: CASSPQSMGAGYEQYF; DNA: TGTGCCAGTAGCCCTCAGTCAATGGGCGCGGGCTACGAGCAGTACTTC
D: .; V: TRBV19; J: TRBJ2-2; size: many; CDR3: CASSMVSGLELFF; DNA: TGTGCCAGTAGTATGGTATCAGGCCTCGAGCTGTTTTTT
D: TRBD2; V: TRBV7-2; J: TRBJ2-5; size: many; CDR3: CASSLGTSSAQETQYF; DNA: TGTGCCAGCAGCCTTGGGACTAGTAGTGCTCAGGAGACCCAGTACTTC
D: TRBD2; V: TRBV6-2/TRBV6-3; J: TRBJ2-2; size: .; CDR3: CASSSPLAGDTGELFF; DNA: TGTGCCAGCAGTTCCCCACTAGCGGGAGACACCGGGGAGCTGTTTTTT
D: TRBD2; V: TRBV10-1; J: TRBJ2-5; size: many; CDR3: CASSAGTSGLQETQYF; DNA: TGCGCCAGCAGCGCCGGGACTAGCGGACTTCAAGAGACCCAGTACTTC